A single sample is the source of the 27 T cell receptor beta chains below, sequenced in a study of shared clonotypes between healthy human individuals. Some clones are missing from TCRdb's copy, which holds only in-frame ones; the method was immunoSEQ multiplex PCR. Here the sample spans some 2 million clones, approximately 95% being singletons. Sequencing was carried out using naive CD4+ T cells sorted from blood. Subset indicated: CD45RA+ positively selected. These receptor sequences come from a man between 18 and 35 years old in good health.

V and J are TRBV10-3 and TRBJ2-3; D is undetermined. V dropped 4 bases and J dropped 4 bases, with 6 bases sitting between them. The germline gives CDR1 ENHRY, CDR2 SYGVKD. The CDR3 spans 12 residues. The chain's CDR3 is CAISVLADTQYF. The CDR3 DNA sequence: TGTGCCATCAGTGTTTTGGCAGATACGCAGTATTTT.

The rearrangement uses TRBV5-1 and TRBJ2-7; no clear D gene. V was shortened by 1 base and J by 4 bases, with 24 bases between the two germline ends. Germline values: CDR1 SGHRS, CDR2 YFSETQ. CDR3 size: 18 residues. DNA of the CDR3: TGCGCCAGCAGCTTGTCTCTGGGCCGTGAACGGATGTGGTACGAGCAGTACTTC. Protein: CASSLSLGRERMWYEQYF.

The chain joins TRBV10-3 to TRBJ1-3; a weak D match, TRBD1 (6 bases). V was clipped by 3 bases and J by 5 bases, with 11 bases between them. Germline V gives CDR1 ENHRY, CDR2 SYGVKD. There are 14 residues in the CDR3. The CDR3 DNA reads as TGTGCCATCAGTGACGGGACACGAAGAAACACCATATATTTT. It is translated as CAISDGTRRNTIYF.

This chain uses TRBV5-5 with TRBJ2-7, with unresolved D. Germline V CDR1 and CDR2: SGHKS, YYEKEE (reference sequence). The CDR3 runs 13 residues. Trimming removed 4 bases from V and 4 bases from J, with 12 bases in between. In DNA, the CDR3 is TGTGCCAGCAGCCGTCCTGGGTATTACGAGCAGTACTTC. Its translation: CASSRPGYYEQYF.

V usage is TRBV14 and J usage is TRBJ2-7; perhaps TRBD2 as D (5 bases). The CDR3 totals 15 residues. Trimming cost V 1 base and J 6 bases, with 16 bases left between them. Germline loops: CDR1 SGHDN, CDR2 FVKESK. In nucleotides, the CDR3 is TGTGCCAGCAGCCAAGTTGAGGGCCCCGGAGGCGAGCAGTACTTC. As protein: CASSQVEGPGGEQYF.

The gene calls are TRBV11-2 and TRBJ2-1; 9 bases line up with TRBD2. With 0 bases clipped from V and 4 bases from J, the junction kept 1 base outside the gene matches. Germline loops: CDR1 SGHAT, CDR2 FQNNGV. CDR3 size: 15 residues. The CDR3 sequence is CASSLDSGGYNEQFF. The CDR3 DNA follows: TGTGCCAGCAGCTTAGACAGCGGGGGGTACAATGAGCAGTTCTTC.

The rearrangement links TRBV5-1 to TRBJ2-5; D remains unclear. The CDR3 loop spans 13 amino acids. CDR1 and CDR2 from the germline V gene are SGHRS and YFSETQ. V lost 3 bases and J 2 bases, leaving 8 bases between the germline ends. In DNA form, the CDR3 reads TGCGCCAGCAGCTCTCGGTCACAAGAGACCCAGTACTTC. Residues: CASSSRSQETQYF.

The gene calls are TRBV9 and TRBJ1-4; D is unclear. Trimming cost V 4 bases and J 4 bases, with 11 bases left between them. The CDR3 covers 14 residues. Per the germline V gene, CDR1 is SGDLS and CDR2 is YYNGEE. This CDR3 reads CASSKGSGNEKLFF. The CDR3 nucleotides read TGTGCCAGCAGCAAAGGGTCGGGTAATGAAAAACTGTTTTTT.

The J gene is TRBJ1-5, the V gene TRBV4-1; 8 nucleotides align to TRBD1. Germline trimming cut 0 bases from V and 3 bases from J; bases unmatched to any gene: 10. This CDR3 comprises 18 residues. Per germline, CDR1 MGHRA and CDR2 YSYEKL. CDR3 sequence: CASSQEGRGQLDNQPQHF. In nucleotides, the CDR3 is TGCGCCAGCAGCCAAGAAGGCAGGGGGCAACTAGACAATCAGCCCCAGCATTTT.

The gene calls are TRBV6-1 and TRBJ1-6; D gene unclear. V shed 0 bases and J shed 6 bases, with 12 bases lying between them. CDR1 MNHNS and CDR2 SASEGT come from the germline V gene. The CDR3 length is 16 residues. CDR3 amino acids: CASSEALPGTNSPLHF. In DNA form, the CDR3 reads TGTGCCAGCAGTGAAGCGCTTCCGGGAACTAATTCACCCCTCCACTTT.

The chain joins TRBV5-4 to TRBJ2-2; 10 bases match TRBD2. This CDR3 has 19 residues. V lost 4 bases and J lost 0; bases outside the gene matches: 12. Germline CDR1 SGHNT, CDR2 YYREEE (reference sequence). The CDR3 is CASSPGFSGRAANTGELFF. CDR3 nucleotides: TGTGCCAGCAGCCCAGGATTCAGCGGGAGGGCCGCGAACACCGGGGAGCTGTTTTTT.

V and J are TRBV13 and TRBJ2-7; tentatively, D is TRBD1 (6 bases). Germline V lookup: CDR1 PRHDT, CDR2 FYEKMQ (reference sequence). This CDR3 has 14 amino acids. V lost 3 bases to trimming and J lost 2 bases, with 11 bases between them. CDR3 sequence: CASSLGAEAYEQYF. Written as DNA, the CDR3 is TGTGCCAGCAGCTTGGGGGCTGAGGCCTACGAGCAGTACTTC.

This clone was observed once. A read error may account for a junction end that differs from germline. This chain uses TRBV18 with TRBJ1-4; D unclear. CDR3 length equals 15 residues. From germline, CDR1 is KGHSH and CDR2 LQKENI. The CDR3 DNA follows: TGTGCCAGCTCACAAATCGTAGAGGGAAATGGAAAACTGTTTTTT. Translating gives CASSQIVEGNGKLFF.

V is TRBV10-3 and J is TRBJ1-5; D gene uncertain. Deletions cut 2 bases from V and 2 bases from J, with 10 bases between. The CDR3 is made up of 15 amino acids. CDR1 and CDR2 (germline): ENHRY, SYGVKD. The CDR3 DNA sequence: TGTGCCATCAGTGAGGTACTTGGGGGCAATCAGCCCCAGCATTTT. Its translation is CAISEVLGGNQPQHF.

The chain recombines TRBV4-2 with TRBJ2-3; D remains unclear. The CDR3 spans 15 residues. Deletions cut 0 bases from V and 2 bases from J, with 9 bases between. Germline V gene lookup returns CDR1 LGHNA and CDR2 YNFKEQ. CDR3 residues: CASSQDRITTDTQYF. The CDR3 coding sequence is TGTGCCAGCAGCCAAGATCGTATCACCACAGATACGCAGTATTTT.

This rearrangement joins TRBV7-9 to TRBJ1-6; 9 bases line up with TRBD1. The CDR3 totals 14 residues. Trimming removed 5 bases from V and 10 bases from J; junction bases left unmatched: 6. The V gene's germline CDR1 is SEHNR and CDR2 FQNEAQ (reference sequence). DNA for the CDR3: TGTGCCAGCAGCCGGACAGGGGTGGGATCACCCCTCCACTTT. Its translation: CASSRTGVGSPLHF.

This clone was detected ten times or more. This sample also contains other DNA sequences that code for the same CDR3. The chain couples TRBV10-1 to TRBJ1-1, with D maybe TRBD1 (6 bases). The CDR3 totals 13 residues. The V end was cut by 4 bases, the J end by 5 bases, with 11 bases between. Germline CDR1 is WNHNN and CDR2 is SYGVQD (reference sequence). The DNA for the CDR3 is TGCGCCAGCAGTGGAACCAGGGGAACTGAAGCTTTCTTT. Translation gives CASSGTRGTEAFF.

V usage is TRBV6-6 and J usage is TRBJ1-3; 7 bases agree with TRBD1. V lost 6 bases to trimming and J lost 1 base; unmatched junction nucleotides: 9. CDR3 length: 16 amino acids. Germline V CDR1 and CDR2: MNHNY, SVGAGI (reference sequence). The CDR3 DNA reads as TGTGCCAGCAGCCCCGAGGGACAGTGGTCTGGAAACACCATATATTTT. Residues: CASSPEGQWSGNTIYF.

V usage is TRBV9 and J usage is TRBJ1-5; no firm D call. Germline V gives CDR1 SGDLS, CDR2 YYNGEE. Deletions cut 3 bases from V and 6 bases from J, with 7 bases between. This CDR3 comprises 12 residues. DNA of the CDR3: TGTGCCAGCAGCGATGGATCTCAGCCCCAGCATTTT. The encoded protein is CASSDGSQPQHF.

This chain joins TRBV7-3 and TRBJ2-7; D is ambiguous. Germline V gene data show CDR1 as SGHTA and CDR2 as FQGTGA. The CDR3 totals 14 residues. Trimming cost V 2 bases and J 0 bases, with 8 bases left between them. The CDR3 DNA sequence: TGTGCCAGCAGCTTAGGCCCAAACTCCTACGAGCAGTACTTC. Translated, it gives CASSLGPNSYEQYF.

This chain links TRBV7-8 with TRBJ1-5; 9 bases are shared with TRBD1. V dropped 5 bases and J dropped 0; count of bases not matched to a gene: 8. The CDR3 totals 17 residues. Germline V gene sequence: CDR1 SGHVS, CDR2 FQNEAQ. CDR3: CASSPRTGEYSNQPQHF. The DNA for the CDR3 is TGTGCCAGCAGCCCGAGGACAGGGGAATATAGCAATCAGCCCCAGCATTTT.

V and J are TRBV18 and TRBJ1-4; D gene unclear. The CDR3 totals 13 residues. The germline gives CDR1 KGHSH, CDR2 LQKENI. The V gene lost 5 bases and the J gene lost 8 bases, with 12 bases spanning the gap. CDR3 coding DNA: TGTGCCAGCTCATCCGTGACGGAAGAAAAACTGTTTTTT. It codes for CASSSVTEEKLFF.

V and J are TRBV7-2 and TRBJ2-3; D unclear. The length of the CDR3 is 12 residues. V was pared by 5 bases and J by 5 bases, with 8 bases between. Germline assignment: CDR1 SGHTA and CDR2 FQGNSA. The chain's CDR3 is CASSRSRDTQYF. CDR3 sequence (DNA): TGTGCCAGCAGCCGCAGTCGAGATACGCAGTATTTT.

As for this clone: Other DNA sequences within the sample encode an identical CDR3. The V call is TRBV5-1, the J call TRBJ2-1, with D perhaps TRBD2 (6 bases). There are 14 residues in the CDR3. Looked up from germline, CDR1 is SGHRS and CDR2 is YFSETQ. The V end lost 2 bases, the J end lost 3 bases, and 9 bases lay between the germline ends. The CDR3: CASSLSGGYNEQFF. DNA for the CDR3: TGCGCCAGCAGCTTATCCGGGGGCTACAATGAGCAGTTCTTC.

This clone was seen once. The chain is built from TRBV2 and TRBJ1-4; D might be TRBD1 (5 bases). Germline CDR1 SNHLY, CDR2 FYNNEI. The CDR3 covers 14 residues. V was cut by 4 bases and J by 7 bases, with 13 bases left in between. In DNA, the CDR3 is TGTGCCAGCAGTGGGCAGGGAGTGTTTGAAAAACTGTTTTTT. Its translation: CASSGQGVFEKLFF.

The rearrangement joins TRBV5-4 to TRBJ1-2, with D tentatively TRBD1 (6 bases). Trimming stripped 0 bases from V and 2 bases from J, with 11 bases between. Germline V gene lookup returns CDR1 SGHNT and CDR2 YYREEE (reference sequence). The CDR3 has 15 residues. The CDR3 spells CASSLADRLNYGYTF. The DNA of the CDR3 is TGTGCCAGCAGCTTGGCCGACAGGCTGAACTATGGCTACACCTTC.

The genes are TRBV6-5 and TRBJ1-2; no firm D call. Germline assignment: CDR1 MNHEY and CDR2 SVGAGI. CDR3 size: 14 residues. Trimming took off 0 bases at V and 6 bases at J, with 11 bases between the two ends. The CDR3 is CASSYSSPANGYTF. The CDR3 DNA sequence: TGTGCCAGCAGTTACTCGTCTCCCGCAAATGGCTACACCTTC.